The 10 T cell receptor beta chains reported below all come from one sample, sequenced in a study of blood T cell repertoires in COVID-19. Only in-frame clones appear in the TCRdb table, and some are missing; sequencing was by immunoSEQ multiplex PCR. Of some 120,000 clones in the sample, 80% to 85% were seen once. Material for sequencing was peripheral blood. Source of these receptors: a woman aged 70 to 79 with acute or convalescent COVID-19.

This chain joins TRBV5-1 and TRBJ2-7; TRBD1 agrees at 7 bases. The CDR3 sequence is 14 residues long. The germline CDR1 and CDR2 sequences are SGHRS and YFSETQ. With V trimmed by 4 bases and J by 6 bases, 10 bases remained unmatched. The CDR3 coding sequence is TGCGCCAGCAGCCCCACAGGGGTCACGGGCGAGCAGTACTTC. Translating it yields CASSPTGVTGEQYF.

This chain joins TRBV7-9 and TRBJ2-6, with a possible D match to TRBD1 (6 bases). From germline, CDR1 is SEHNR and CDR2 FQNEAQ (reference sequence). The CDR3 is 15 residues long. With 4 bases removed from V and 2 bases from J, the gap between germline ends came to 9 bases. This CDR3 reads CASSSSGAGANVLTF. CDR3 bases: TGTGCCAGCAGCTCCTCAGGGGCTGGGGCCAACGTCCTGACTTTC.

The chain couples TRBV19 to TRBJ2-2, with D possibly being TRBD1 (6 bases). Between the trimmed V and J ends, which lost 7 bases and 4 bases, there was a span of 13 bases. CDR1 and CDR2 (germline): LNHDA, SQIVND (reference sequence). This CDR3 has 14 residues. The DNA for the CDR3 is TGTGCCAGTAACCGAGGACAGACCACCGGGGAGCTGTTTTTT. Its translation: CASNRGQTTGELFF.

This chain joins TRBV10-3 and TRBJ1-5; 9 bases align to TRBD1. The germline gives CDR1 ENHRY, CDR2 SYGVKD. The V segment lost 6 bases and the J segment 7 bases; nucleotides outside the gene matches: 4. The CDR3 covers 13 residues. The CDR3 is CAISGTGGQPQHF. The CDR3 coding sequence is TGTGCCATCAGCGGCACAGGGGGCCAGCCCCAGCATTTT.

CDR3 bases: TGTGCCAGTAGTATGTGGGGGAGGGCCGAAAAAATCGGGGAGCTGTTTTTT. Its translation: CASSMWGRAEKIGELFF. The rearrangement links TRBV19 to TRBJ2-2, with TRBD2 matching over 7 bases. Trimming took 3 bases from V and 7 from J; bases not matched to a gene: 14. Germline CDR1 reads LNHDA; CDR2 reads SQIVND (reference sequence). The CDR3 sequence is 17 residues long.

The rearrangement uses TRBV3-1 (or the pseudogene TRBV3-2) and TRBJ1-2, with 8 bases matching TRBD1. Trimming at V came to 4 bases and at J to 10 bases, leaving 8 bases not matched to a gene. CDR3 size: 13 residues. Germline V CDR1 and CDR2: LGHDT, YNNKEL (reference sequence). The CDR3 is CASSREQGGLYTF. The CDR3 DNA sequence: TGTGCCAGCAGCCGAGAACAGGGGGGACTCTACACCTTC.

This rearrangement joins TRBV7-8 to TRBJ1-5; the D is unclear. The CDR3 consists of 15 residues. Germline assignment: CDR1 SGHVS and CDR2 FQNEAQ. Trimming took 5 bases from V and 2 from J, leaving 13 bases between them. The CDR3 here is CASSAAQDGNQPQHF. In DNA form, the CDR3 reads TGTGCCAGCAGCGCGGCTCAAGACGGCAATCAGCCCCAGCATTTT.

This chain connects TRBV6-5 to TRBJ1-1, with no clear D. Germline-derived CDR1 and CDR2 are MNHEY and SVGAGI. The CDR3 loop spans 12 amino acids. Deletions cut 3 bases from V and 4 bases from J, with 6 bases between. Written as DNA, the CDR3 is TGTGCCAGCAGTTATGACACCACTGAAGCTTTCTTT. This codes for CASSYDTTEAFF.

The chain employs TRBV6-1 and TRBJ2-1; 8 bases align to TRBD2. J was trimmed by 4 bases and V by 6 bases; bases with no gene match: 17. The CDR3 runs 18 residues. Germline lookup yields CDR1 MNHNS and CDR2 SASEGT. In DNA form, the CDR3 reads TGTGCCAGCAGCGAAAGTGGGGCGATAGCGGGGTTATACAATGAGCAGTTCTTC. Protein product: CASSESGAIAGLYNEQFF.

In its sample, this clone was seen a few times. The rearrangement uses TRBV9 and TRBJ2-1, with D possibly TRBD2 on 6 matching bases. CDR1 SGDLS and CDR2 YYNGEE come from the germline V gene. The CDR3 consists of 13 residues. Trimming pared 3 bases from V and 8 bases from J, leaving 12 bases between. CDR3 loop: CASSGGTADEQFF. DNA of the CDR3: TGTGCCAGCAGCGGGGGGACTGCGGATGAGCAGTTCTTC.